Below are 28 T cell receptor beta chains sequenced from a single sample in a study of blood T cell repertoires in COVID-19. Only in-frame clones appear in the TCRdb table, and some are missing; sequencing was by immunoSEQ multiplex PCR. The sample carries 250,000 to 350,000 clones, less than 85% recorded once. Input material: peripheral blood. Receptors originate from a human donor with COVID-19, enrolled during active disease. The donor label of this sample is uncertain.

The chain employs TRBV12-3 or TRBV12-4 and TRBJ2-3; D uncertain. Trimming stripped 6 bases from V and 2 bases from J, with 6 bases between. The CDR3 contains 12 residues. The CDR3 here is CASSKITDTQYF. The CDR3 DNA reads TGTGCCAGCAGCAAAATCACAGATACGCAGTATTTT.

The table lists this clone with a count of one. The gene calls are TRBV30 and TRBJ1-4; 10 bases fit TRBD1. Germline CDR1 reads GTSNPN; CDR2 reads SVGIG (reference sequence). The CDR3 has 15 residues. V lost 3 bases to trimming and J lost 8 bases; unmatched junction nucleotides: 9. As DNA, the CDR3 is TGTGCCTGGAGCGGTTCAGGACAGGGGGGCGAAAAACTGTTTTTT. Protein sequence: CAWSGSGQGGEKLFF.

The sample holds one count of this clone. The J gene is TRBJ2-2, the V gene TRBV5-1; D unresolved. The CDR3 runs 16 residues. Trimming cost V 1 base and J 0 bases, with 10 bases left between them. CDR1 and CDR2 (germline): SGHRS, YFSETQ. The CDR3 DNA follows: TGCGCCAGCAGCTTGAGAGGCAGTTCGAACACCGGGGAGCTGTTTTTT. Translated: CASSLRGSSNTGELFF.

The gene calls are TRBV12-5 and TRBJ2-5; TRBD2 aligns across 8 bases. CDR1 LGHNT and CDR2 FRNRAP come from the germline V gene. The CDR3 loop spans 15 amino acids. V trimming: 1 base; J trimming: 2 bases; junction bases outside the gene matches: 3. The CDR3 nucleotides read TGTGCTAGTGGTTTGGGCGGGAGGACTCAAGAGACCCAGTACTTC. Protein product: CASGLGGRTQETQYF.

The rearrangement uses TRBV7-3 and TRBJ2-2; D gene ambiguous. The CDR3 sequence is 14 residues long. Per germline, CDR1 SGHTA and CDR2 FQGTGA. V lost 5 bases and J 0 bases, leaving 7 bases between the germline ends. Written as DNA, the CDR3 is TGTGCCAGCAGCCCTGTTGCGAACACCGGGGAGCTGTTTTTT. It is translated as CASSPVANTGELFF.

The rearrangement joins TRBV29-1 to TRBJ2-5; D is unclear. The CDR3 contains 10 residues. Per germline, CDR1 SQVTM and CDR2 ANQGSEA. V lost 4 bases and J 4 bases, leaving 4 bases between the germline ends. The CDR3: CSVVGETQYF. The CDR3 DNA reads as TGCAGCGTTGTCGGAGAGACCCAGTACTTC.

In the case of this clone: A read error may account for a junction end that differs from germline. This sequence joins TRBV6-6 and TRBJ2-7; D ambiguous. The CDR3 sequence is 12 residues long. The germline V gene has CDR1 MNHNY and CDR2 SVGAGI (reference sequence). The CDR3 DNA is TGTGCCAGCAGTTACTCGTCCTCCGAGCAGTACTTC. This codes for CASSYSSSEQYF.

V and J are TRBV5-1 and TRBJ1-1; tentative D call: TRBD1 (6 bases). Germline V gene sequence: CDR1 SGHRS, CDR2 YFSETQ. The CDR3 loop spans 15 amino acids. Trimming pared 0 bases from V and 4 bases from J, leaving 13 bases between. CDR3 region: CASSLDQQGSTEAFF. The DNA for the CDR3 is TGCGCCAGCAGCTTGGACCAACAGGGAAGCACTGAAGCTTTCTTT.

This chain links TRBV28 with TRBJ1-3, with D tentatively TRBD1 (6 bases). V shed 2 bases and J shed 0 bases, with 14 bases lying between them. The germline CDR1 and CDR2 sequences are MDHEN and SYDVKM. The CDR3 is 17 amino acids. For the CDR3, the DNA is TGTGCCAGCAGTTTAAGGGGGGGAGGGGGCTCTGGAAACACCATATATTTT. Its protein product is CASSLRGGGGSGNTIYF.

The chain is built from TRBV28 and TRBJ2-7; 12 bases fit TRBD2. This CDR3 has 15 amino acids. Looked up from germline, CDR1 is MDHEN and CDR2 is SYDVKM. The J segment lost 7 bases and the V segment lost 0 bases, leaving 4 bases of the junction unmatched. CDR3 nucleotide sequence: TGTGCCAGCAGTTTATGGTCTAGCGGGAGGGCTGAGCAGTACTTC. It encodes CASSLWSSGRAEQYF.

Only a few counts were recorded for this clone. The gene calls are TRBV5-1 and TRBJ1-5; D is unresolved. Germline assignment: CDR1 SGHRS and CDR2 YFSETQ. V was pared by 0 bases and J by 4 bases, with 5 bases between. This CDR3 spans 13 amino acids. The CDR3 DNA reads TGCGCCAGCAGCTTGGGCGTAAATCAGCCCCAGCATTTT. It codes for CASSLGVNQPQHF.

The CDR3 loop reads CASSLSLGGARETQYF. For the CDR3, the DNA is TGTGCCAGCAGCTTATCACTGGGGGGGGCGCGGGAGACCCAGTACTTC. This chain uses TRBV11-3 with TRBJ2-5, with D perhaps matching TRBD2 (7 bases). Germline CDR1 is SGHNT and CDR2 is YENEEA. CDR3 length: 16 amino acids. The V gene lost 2 bases and the J gene lost 5 bases, with 18 bases spanning the gap.

The rearrangement joins TRBV6-1 to TRBJ2-7; TRBD1 agrees at 9 bases. CDR3 length: 16 residues. Germline V gene sequence: CDR1 MNHNS, CDR2 SASEGT. J lost 4 bases, V lost 2 bases, and 9 bases had no gene match. In DNA form, the CDR3 reads TGTGCCAGCAGTGAATATGAGGGGACAGGGACTTACGAGCAGTACTTC. Amino acids: CASSEYEGTGTYEQYF.

The V gene is TRBV2, the J gene TRBJ1-4; D remains unclear. Trimming took 4 bases from V and 5 from J, leaving 8 bases between them. This CDR3 has 13 amino acids. Germline V lookup: CDR1 SNHLY, CDR2 FYNNEI. The CDR3 reads CASSGRANEKLFF. The CDR3 nucleotides read TGTGCCAGCAGTGGGAGGGCGAATGAAAAACTGTTTTTT.

The chain recombines TRBV18 with TRBJ1-5; 10 bases are a match to TRBD1. The CDR3 consists of 14 residues. In germline, CDR1 is KGHSH, CDR2 LQKENI. V was clipped by 6 bases and J by 4 bases; unmatched bases: 3. CDR3 bases: TGTGCCAGCTCCGAGGGACAGGGGAATCAGCCCCAGCATTTT. It encodes CASSEGQGNQPQHF.

This clone appeared a single time. The chain links TRBV18 to TRBJ1-3, with D perhaps matching TRBD1 (6 bases). The V and J ends lost 2 bases and 2 bases respectively, with 13 bases between them. This CDR3 comprises 16 residues. Looked up from germline, CDR1 is KGHSH and CDR2 is LQKENI. The chain's CDR3 is CASSPWPPGAGNTIYF. The CDR3 DNA reads as TGTGCCAGCTCACCATGGCCCCCAGGGGCTGGAAACACCATATATTTT.

The CDR3 nucleotides read TGCGCCAGCAGCTTCCGGGACAGCGCCTACAATGAGCAGTTCTTC. As protein: CASSFRDSAYNEQFF. The chain links TRBV5-1 to TRBJ2-1, with 7 bases aligning to TRBD1. The length of the CDR3 is 15 residues. Trimming took 2 bases from V and 2 from J; bases not matched to a gene: 4. The germline CDR1 and CDR2 sequences are SGHRS and YFSETQ.

The chain uses TRBV29-1 and TRBJ2-5, with 7 bases fitting TRBD2. Unmatched junction bases numbered 6, after V lost 5 bases and J lost 3 bases. Germline CDR1 and CDR2: SQVTM and ANQGSEA. This CDR3 comprises 13 residues. CDR3 protein: CSVTILAEETQYF. The CDR3 nucleotides read TGCAGCGTTACCATTCTAGCGGAAGAGACCCAGTACTTC.

This chain joins TRBV6-4 and TRBJ2-1; TRBD2 aligns across 7 bases. The CDR3 extends over 15 amino acids. CDR1 is MRHNA, CDR2 SNTAGT, per germline. V shed 6 bases and J 9 bases; nucleotides not matched to a gene: 14. CDR3 in DNA: TGTGCCAGCAGCGAGGGACGGGGAGGGATACGTGAGCAGTTCTTC. Translating it yields CASSEGRGGIREQFF.

In this sample, this clone turned up once. The CDR3 region is CASTPVGAAVYEQYF. For the CDR3, the DNA is TGTGCCAGCACCCCAGTGGGCGCCGCCGTCTACGAGCAGTACTTC. J is TRBJ2-7 and V is TRBV28; D call uncertain. Looked up from germline, CDR1 is MDHEN and CDR2 is SYDVKM. The CDR3 is 15 amino acids. Trimming shortened V by 7 bases and J by 3 bases, and 19 bases separated the two germline ends.

The chain has TRBV15 and TRBJ1-4; D gene uncertain. Germline assignment: CDR1 LNHNV and CDR2 YYDKDF (reference sequence). This CDR3 spans 17 amino acids. Trimming left V 3 bases short and J 0 bases short, with 14 bases between. This CDR3 is CATSSTTPQATNEKLFF. CDR3 nucleotide sequence: TGTGCCACCAGCAGTACCACCCCTCAGGCAACTAATGAAAAACTGTTTTTT.

The chain has TRBV10-3 and TRBJ2-7; TRBD1 matches at 8 bases. The CDR3 has 15 amino acids. Germline-derived CDR1 and CDR2 are ENHRY and SYGVKD. V lost 4 bases, J lost 0 bases, and 5 bases stayed unmatched. The CDR3 sequence: CAISVAQGVSYEQYF. CDR3 sequence (DNA): TGTGCCATCAGTGTAGCACAGGGGGTCTCCTACGAGCAGTACTTC.

The chain employs TRBV29-1 and TRBJ1-2, with a tentative D call TRBD1 (6 bases). Trimming took 6 bases from V and 2 from J, leaving 10 bases between them. From germline, CDR1 is SQVTM and CDR2 ANQGSEA. The CDR3 spans 12 residues. DNA for the CDR3: TGCAGCGTCGGGGGGCAGAACTATGGCTACACCTTC. Translation gives CSVGGQNYGYTF.

This sequence joins TRBV16 and TRBJ1-2, with D possibly being TRBD1 (6 bases). This CDR3 has 17 residues. V lost 0 bases, J lost 2 bases, and 16 bases lay in between. The germline CDR1 and CDR2 sequences are KGHSY and FQNENV. The CDR3 loop is CASSQSPWGQGNYGYTF. In nucleotides, the CDR3 is TGTGCCAGCAGCCAATCGCCCTGGGGGCAGGGGAACTATGGCTACACCTTC.

This clone came up once. The chain recombines TRBV7-3 with TRBJ2-3; 8 bases line up with TRBD2. Germline CDR1 reads SGHTA; CDR2 reads FQGTGA. The trim removed 3 bases at V and 2 bases at J, leaving 4 bases unmatched. The CDR3 runs 15 residues. CDR3 in DNA: TGTGCCAGCAGCTTTAGCGGGACCCTCACAGATACGCAGTATTTT. Its translation: CASSFSGTLTDTQYF. The full variable domain, its missing parts supplied by reference TRBV7-3 and TRBJ2-3, is GAGVSQTPSNKVTEKGKYVELRCDPISGHTALYWYRQSLGQGPEFLIYFQGTGAADDSGLPNDRFFAVRPEGSVSTLKIQRTERGDSAVYLCASSFSGTLTDTQYFGPGTRLTVL.

V usage is TRBV7-2 and J usage is TRBJ2-5, with a tentative D call TRBD1 (5 bases). V shed 4 bases and J shed 5 bases, with 17 bases lying between them. This CDR3 region has 15 residues. Germline CDR1 is SGHTA and CDR2 is FQGNSA. CDR3 sequence: CASSSDIGARETQYF. CDR3 nucleotide sequence: TGTGCCAGCAGCTCGGACATTGGGGCACGTGAGACCCAGTACTTC.

Note on this clone: Different DNA sequences within this sample yield the same CDR3. The chain couples TRBV28 to TRBJ2-3; 7 bases agree with TRBD1. V dropped 5 bases and J dropped 4; count of bases not matched to a gene: 3. Germline values: CDR1 MDHEN, CDR2 SYDVKM. The CDR3 covers 13 residues. The CDR3 sequence is CASSPQGADTQYF. The CDR3 bases are TGTGCCAGCAGTCCTCAGGGGGCAGATACGCAGTATTTT.

The chain joins TRBV15 to TRBJ1-3, with 7 bases lining up with TRBD1. J was trimmed by 1 base and V by 5 bases; bases with no gene match: 8. The CDR3 loop spans 16 amino acids. The germline gives CDR1 LNHNV, CDR2 YYDKDF (reference sequence). As DNA, the CDR3 is TGTGCCACCAGCCCCCGAAAGGGGGCATCTGGAAACACCATATATTTT. The encoded protein is CATSPRKGASGNTIYF.